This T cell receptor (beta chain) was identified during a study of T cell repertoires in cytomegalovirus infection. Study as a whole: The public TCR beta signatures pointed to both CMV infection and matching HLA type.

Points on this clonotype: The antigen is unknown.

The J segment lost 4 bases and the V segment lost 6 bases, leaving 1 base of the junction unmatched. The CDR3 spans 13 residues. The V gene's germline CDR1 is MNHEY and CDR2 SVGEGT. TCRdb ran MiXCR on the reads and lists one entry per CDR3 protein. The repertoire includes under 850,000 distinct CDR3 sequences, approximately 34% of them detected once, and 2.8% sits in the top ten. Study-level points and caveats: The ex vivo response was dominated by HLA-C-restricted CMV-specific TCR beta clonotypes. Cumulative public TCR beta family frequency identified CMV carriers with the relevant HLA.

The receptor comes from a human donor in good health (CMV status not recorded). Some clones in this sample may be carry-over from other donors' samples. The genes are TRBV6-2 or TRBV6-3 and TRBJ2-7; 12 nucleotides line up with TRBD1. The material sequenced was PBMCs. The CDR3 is CASRGQGAYEQYF. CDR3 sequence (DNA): TGTGCCAGCAGGGGACAGGGGGCTTACGAGCAGTACTTC.